The 27 T cell receptor beta chains in this list originate from one sample, sequenced in a study of CD8+CD57+ T cells in acquired aplastic anemia. For sequencing, patients were chosen who had shown expansion of CD8+CD57+ cells by flow cytometry. According to the study, genomic DNA was the template for TCR beta VDJ and CDR3 profiling. One entry per CDR3 protein results from TCRdb running MiXCR on the reads. The data show some 160,000 distinct CDR3 sequences, with around half seen just once and 2.5% to 3.5% held by the top ten. The specimen sequenced was sorted CD4+, CD8+, or CD8+CD57+ T cells (not recorded which) from PBMCs. These receptors were obtained from a human donor with aplastic anemia.

The sample holds a few counts of this clonotype. The chain combines TRBV27 with TRBJ1-2; 7 bases line up with TRBD1. The ends lost 2 bases at V and 0 bases at J; junction bases unmatched: 3. Germline values: CDR1 MNHEY, CDR2 SMNVEV (reference sequence). CDR3 length: 15 residues. The CDR3, as DNA: TGTGCCAGCAGTTTACGGGGACAGCCTAACTATGGCTACACCTTC. This gives the protein CASSLRGQPNYGYTF.

The table lists this clonotype with many counts. The rearrangement joins TRBV19 to TRBJ2-2; no clear D. The germline CDR1 and CDR2 sequences are LNHDA and SQIVND (reference sequence). The germline V and J ends were trimmed by 5 bases and 0 bases, with 13 bases remaining between them. The CDR3 loop spans 16 amino acids. CDR3 sequence reads: CASSRSDLANTGELFF. The CDR3, as DNA: TGTGCCAGTAGTCGGTCGGATCTCGCGAACACCGGGGAGCTGTTTTTT.

J is TRBJ2-3 and V is TRBV2; 8 nucleotides match TRBD1. The CDR3 consists of 14 residues. From germline, CDR1 is SNHLY and CDR2 FYNNEI. V gave up 4 bases and J gave up 2 bases; unmatched junction bases: 2. CDR3 sequence reads: CASSGQGATDTQYF. The CDR3 DNA is TGTGCCAGCAGTGGGCAGGGGGCCACAGATACGCAGTATTTT. The complete variable domain, with remaining parts taken from reference TRBV2 and TRBJ2-3, reads EPEVTQTPSHQVTQMGQEVILRCVPISNHLYFYWYRQILGQKVEFLVSFYNNEISEKSEIFDDQFSVERPDGSNFTLKIRSTKLEDSAMYFCASSGQGATDTQYFGPGTRLTVL.

To note about this clonotype: Lacking the conserved final phenylalanine or tryptophan, this CDR3 likely reflects a read error. The genes are TRBV10-3 and TRBJ1-6, with 7 bases fitting TRBD1. Germline lookup yields CDR1 ENHRY and CDR2 SYGVKD. This CDR3 comprises 15 residues. Written as DNA, the CDR3 is TGTGCCAGCAGTTCTGGCAGGGGGAATAATTCACCCCTCCACTAT. Encoded protein: CASSSGRGNNSPLHY.

The chain is built from TRBV7-9 and TRBJ1-2; 8 nucleotides match TRBD1. Germline values: CDR1 SEHNR, CDR2 FQNEAQ (reference sequence). CDR3 length: 14 residues. With V trimmed by 4 bases and J by 6 bases, 7 bases remained unmatched. The CDR3 loop is CASSWSTGADGYTF. CDR3 nucleotide sequence: TGTGCCAGCAGCTGGTCGACAGGGGCTGATGGCTACACCTTC.

The V gene is TRBV6-5, the J gene TRBJ2-5; tentatively, D is TRBD2 (5 bases). V shed 4 bases and J shed 1 base, with 19 bases lying between them. The CDR3 loop spans 17 amino acids. Germline loops: CDR1 MNHEY, CDR2 SVGAGI. This CDR3 is CASSSHLGGRLQETQYF. The CDR3 bases are TGTGCCAGCAGTTCCCACTTGGGCGGGCGACTCCAAGAGACCCAGTACTTC.

As for this clonotype: A read error may explain this, as a much larger clone is one base away. The CDR3 DNA reads TGTGCCAGCAGCTTGAAGGGACAGGTCCTCACAGCTAATGAAAAACTGTTTTTT. This encodes CASSLKGQVLTANEKLFF. The V call is TRBV11-2, the J call TRBJ1-4; 8 bases map to TRBD1. The V gene end was trimmed by 3 bases and the J gene end by 3 bases; junction bases not matched to a gene: 12. The CDR3 runs to 18 residues. The germline V gene has CDR1 SGHAT and CDR2 FQNNGV.

V is TRBV19 and J is TRBJ2-7; D not certain. This CDR3 has 13 amino acids. Trimming shortened V by 8 bases and J by 1 base, and 12 bases separated the two germline ends. Per germline, CDR1 LNHDA and CDR2 SQIVND (reference sequence). In DNA, the CDR3 is TGTGCCAGTCAGGTCCCACCATCCTACGAGCAGTACTTC. Amino acid sequence: CASQVPPSYEQYF.

This rearrangement joins TRBV7-8 to TRBJ2-7; D is undetermined. Trimming took 8 bases from V and 7 from J, leaving 9 bases between them. The length of the CDR3 is 10 residues. Germline assignment: CDR1 SGHVS and CDR2 FQNEAQ. As DNA, the CDR3 is TGTGCCAGCTGCCGTGAGGAGCAGTACTTC. Its translation is CASCREEQYF.

There are many counts of this clonotype. The chain recombines TRBV15 with TRBJ2-7; TRBD1 matches 7 bases. Germline V gene sequence: CDR1 LNHNV, CDR2 YYDKDF (reference sequence). The J segment lost 1 base and the V segment lost 6 bases, leaving 6 bases of the junction unmatched. CDR3 length: 14 residues. The CDR3 loop reads CATSDGQESYEQYF. In DNA form, the CDR3 reads TGTGCCACCAGTGACGGACAGGAGTCCTACGAGCAGTACTTC.

The rearrangement links TRBV25-1 to TRBJ2-7; a weak D match, TRBD1 (6 bases). V was shortened by 2 bases and J by 5 bases, with 16 bases between the two germline ends. The V gene's germline CDR1 is MGHDK and CDR2 SYGVNS. This CDR3 is built from 15 residues. In DNA, the CDR3 is TGTGCCAGCAGTGAAGTTGGGGACACGGTCCACGAGCAGTACTTC. Protein: CASSEVGDTVHEQYF.

CDR3 loop: CSARAGTSYEQYF. The CDR3 region has the DNA TGCAGTGCTAGGGCGGGAACTTCCTACGAGCAGTACTTC. The rearrangement uses TRBV20-1 and TRBJ2-7, with D maybe TRBD2 (6 bases). This CDR3 has 13 residues. Germline V gene lookup returns CDR1 DFQATT and CDR2 SNEGSKA (reference sequence). V was clipped by 3 bases and J by 1 base, with 10 bases between them.

This clonotype was observed many times. The genes are TRBV29-1 and TRBJ2-7, with 9 bases matching TRBD2. The trim removed 6 bases at V and 2 bases at J, leaving 8 bases unmatched. There are 14 residues in the CDR3. Per germline, CDR1 SQVTM and CDR2 ANQGSEA. CDR3 protein: CSVTGTSFPYEQYF. CDR3 DNA: TGCAGCGTGACCGGGACTAGCTTCCCCTACGAGCAGTACTTC.

The chain links TRBV24-1 to TRBJ1-2, with 8 bases matching TRBD1. This CDR3 has 16 amino acids. Germline assignment: CDR1 KGHDR and CDR2 SFDVKD. J lost 5 bases, V lost 4 bases, and 11 bases had no gene match. The CDR3 DNA follows: TGTGCCACCAGTGACCCCACGACAGGGGAAGAATATGGCTACACCTTC. Translating it yields CATSDPTTGEEYGYTF.

Comments on this clonotype: A single base separates this from a much larger clone, so it may be a read error. The chain links TRBV9 to TRBJ2-7, with TRBD2 identical over 11 bases. Germline lookup yields CDR1 SGDLS and CDR2 YYNGEE. CDR3 length equals 15 residues. CDR3 DNA sequence: TGTGCCAGCAGTGAGGGGACTAGCGGATCCTACGAGCGGTACTTC. It specifies CASSEGTSGSYERYF.

The V and J genes are TRBV30 and TRBJ2-5; D is unclear. The CDR3 has 12 residues. V gave up 3 bases and J gave up 2 bases, with 7 bases separating them. Germline V gene lookup returns CDR1 GTSNPN and CDR2 SVGIG (reference sequence). The CDR3 region is CAWRSVQETQYF. For the CDR3, the DNA is TGTGCCTGGAGGAGTGTACAAGAGACCCAGTACTTC.

This clonotype was recorded many times. This chain links TRBV19 with TRBJ1-2; TRBD1 might be the D (5 bases). In germline, CDR1 is LNHDA, CDR2 SQIVND (reference sequence). The CDR3 covers 16 residues. V lost 7 bases, J lost 2 bases, and 20 bases lay in between. As DNA, the CDR3 is TGTGCCAGTAAGGGGAAAAGGGACGTAATAAACTATGGCTACACCTTC. It is translated as CASKGKRDVINYGYTF.

This clonotype rates as medium-sized. J is TRBJ1-1 and V is TRBV9; no reliable D call. Looked up from germline, CDR1 is SGDLS and CDR2 is YYNGEE. V dropped 3 bases and J dropped 1 base, with 4 bases sitting between them. This CDR3 spans 12 amino acids. For the CDR3, the DNA is TGTGCCAGCAGCGGATCGAACACTGAAGCTTTCTTT. Amino acids: CASSGSNTEAFF.

The V and J genes are TRBV19 and TRBJ2-3; D is undetermined. The CDR3 length is 15 residues. Germline assignment: CDR1 LNHDA and CDR2 SQIVND (reference sequence). With 4 bases removed from V and 0 bases from J, the gap between germline ends came to 11 bases. The CDR3 DNA reads as TGTGCCAGTAGTACCGGACCCTTAAGCACAGATACGCAGTATTTT. Protein: CASSTGPLSTDTQYF. The full variable domain, in which reference TRBV19 and TRBJ2-3 provide the parts outside the CDR3, is DGGITQSPKYLFRKEGQNVTLSCEQNLNHDAMYWYRQDPGQGLRLIYYSQIVNDFQKGDIAEGYSVSREKKESFPLTVTSAQKNPTAFYLCASSTGPLSTDTQYFGPGTRLTVL.

This clonotype was recorded many times. The chain links TRBV25-1 to TRBJ2-7; D not certain. Germline V CDR1 and CDR2: MGHDK, SYGVNS. The CDR3 contains 14 residues. V dropped 3 bases and J dropped 0 bases, with 9 bases sitting between them. DNA of the CDR3: TGTGCCAGCAGTGACCCCCCGGGCTCCTACGAGCAGTACTTC. Residues: CASSDPPGSYEQYF.

This chain links TRBV24-1 with TRBJ1-2; 8 bases map to TRBD1. The CDR3 is 15 amino acids. J gave up 0 bases and V 6 bases, and 5 bases lay outside the gene matches. CDR1 and CDR2 from the germline V gene are KGHDR and SFDVKD. CDR3 in amino acids: CATSRAGGPNYGYTF. In DNA, the CDR3 is TGTGCCACCAGTAGGGCAGGGGGCCCTAACTATGGCTACACCTTC.

The chain combines TRBV4-1 with TRBJ1-6; no clear D. V lost 1 base to trimming and J lost 8 bases, with 6 bases between them. Germline V lookup: CDR1 MGHRA, CDR2 YSYEKL. This CDR3 comprises 13 residues. The CDR3 here is CASSQAGDSPLHF. The CDR3, as DNA: TGCGCCAGCAGCCAAGCTGGGGATTCACCCCTCCACTTT.

This clonotype is classed as medium-sized (0.01 to 0.1%). The V and J genes are TRBV19 and TRBJ1-4, with 7 bases fitting TRBD1. V was clipped by 5 bases and J by 15 bases; unmatched bases: 12. The CDR3 has 13 amino acids. CDR1 is LNHDA and CDR2 is SQIVND in the germline V gene (reference sequence). The CDR3 is CASSVSTGFWVFF. The CDR3 bases are TGTGCCAGTAGTGTATCGACAGGGTTTTGGGTGTTTTTT. Together with reference TRBV19 and TRBJ1-4, the CDR3 gives the full variable domain: DGGITQSPKYLFRKEGQNVTLSCEQNLNHDAMYWYRQDPGQGLRLIYYSQIVNDFQKGDIAEGYSVSREKKESFPLTVTSAQKNPTAFYLCASSVSTGFWVFFGSGTQLSVL.

This clonotype was recorded at least ten times. This chain connects TRBV9 to TRBJ1-1; a weak D match, TRBD1 (5 bases). The germline V and J ends were trimmed by 2 bases and 7 bases, with 9 bases remaining between them. The length of the CDR3 is 12 residues. Germline V gene lookup returns CDR1 SGDLS and CDR2 YYNGEE. The CDR3, as DNA: TGTGCCAGCAGCGTCGGGGGAAGTGAAGCTTTCTTT. This gives the protein CASSVGGSEAFF. Combining the CDR3 with reference TRBV9 and TRBJ1-1 gives the whole variable domain DSGVTQTPKHLITATGQRVTLRCSPRSGDLSVYWYQQSLDQGLQFLIQYYNGEERAKGNILERFSAQQFPDLHSELNLSSLELGDSALYFCASSVGGSEAFFGQGTRLTVV.

Comment on this clonotype: A single base separates this from a much larger clone, so it may be a read error. The J gene is TRBJ1-1, the V gene TRBV12-3 or TRBV12-4, with 7 bases matching TRBD1. The CDR3 totals 14 residues. CDR3 region: CASSLAGGRTEASF. The CDR3 DNA follows: TGTGCCAGCAGTTTGGCAGGGGGTAGGACTGAAGCTTCCTTT.

This clonotype has at least ten counts. The chain couples TRBV11-2 to TRBJ2-3, with 7 nucleotides matching TRBD2. The trim removed 5 bases at V and 2 bases at J, leaving 10 bases unmatched. CDR1 is SGHAT, CDR2 FQNNGV, per germline. CDR3 length: 16 residues. The CDR3 nucleotides read TGTGCCAGCAGCCCGGGGACTACACCAATCACAGATACGCAGTATTTT. Translation: CASSPGTTPITDTQYF. Using reference TRBV11-2 and TRBJ2-3 for the parts outside the CDR3, the full variable domain is EAGVAQSPRYKIIEKRQSVAFWCNPISGHATLYWYQQILGQGPKLLIQFQNNGVVDDSQLPKDRFSAERLKGVDSTLKIQPAKLEDSAVYLCASSPGTTPITDTQYFGPGTRLTVL.

J is TRBJ1-5 and V is TRBV29-1, with D possibly matching TRBD1 (5 bases). CDR1 and CDR2 (germline): SQVTM, ANQGSEA. The germline V and J ends were trimmed by 4 bases and 6 bases, with 13 bases remaining between them. The length of the CDR3 is 13 residues. The CDR3 sequence is CSVASDTGQPQHF. CDR3 bases: TGCAGCGTTGCTTCGGACACAGGTCAGCCCCAGCATTTT.